These 27 T cell receptor beta chains were sequenced from one sample in a study of CD8+ T cells in alopecia areata. Specified treatment: oral pan-JAK inhibitor, 5-10 mg twice daily. RNA extraction and reverse transcription yielded cDNA as sequencing template. Data came from immunoSEQ multiplex PCR; TCRdb stores just in-frame clones and leaves some out. The profile shows approximately 110,000 clones, roughly 55% of them singletons. The sequencing used CD8+ T cells sorted from blood, collected at week 24, from a patient treated with tofacitinib. The receptors were sampled from a human donor with alopecia areata.

This chain connects TRBV11-2 to TRBJ1-5, with D hard to call. The CDR3 contains 14 residues. The V and J ends lost 5 bases and 2 bases respectively, with 10 bases between them. Germline CDR1 and CDR2: SGHAT and FQNNGV. CDR3 coding DNA: TGTGCCAGCAGCCTGGGAGATGGCAATCAGCCCCAGCATTTT. Its protein is CASSLGDGNQPQHF.

This sequence joins TRBV15 and TRBJ1-1; D uncertain. The CDR3 covers 12 residues. The germline V and J ends were trimmed by 0 bases and 7 bases, with 6 bases remaining between them. Germline CDR1 LNHNV, CDR2 YYDKDF (reference sequence). The CDR3 here is CATSRDSGEAFF. In DNA form, the CDR3 reads TGTGCCACCAGCAGAGATAGTGGTGAAGCTTTCTTT.

The CDR3 DNA sequence: TGTGCCAGCAGCCAAGATGGAGGGACCATTGGCTATGAGCAGTTCTTC. Translation gives CASSQDGGTIGYEQFF. The chain carries TRBV14 and TRBJ2-1, with D maybe TRBD2 (6 bases). The V gene lost 0 bases and the J gene lost 8 bases, with 17 bases spanning the gap. Germline CDR1 SGHDN, CDR2 FVKESK. The CDR3 has 16 amino acids.

This rearrangement joins TRBV7-6 to TRBJ2-1; the D gene could be TRBD1 or TRBD2 (5 bases each). CDR3 length: 15 amino acids. V dropped 3 bases and J dropped 3 bases, with 12 bases sitting between them. Germline values: CDR1 SGHVS, CDR2 FNYEAQ. The CDR3 DNA follows: TGTGCCAGCAGCTTGGCCGGGACGGACTACAATGAGCAGTTCTTC. Residues: CASSLAGTDYNEQFF.

V and J are TRBV2 and TRBJ1-1; 7 bases match TRBD1. V was pared by 6 bases and J by 2 bases, with 6 bases of the junction left unmatched. This CDR3 region has 14 residues. Looked up from germline, CDR1 is SNHLY and CDR2 is FYNNEI. This CDR3 is CASRYRGTNTEAFF. CDR3 nucleotide sequence: TGTGCCAGCAGGTACAGGGGCACCAACACTGAAGCTTTCTTT.

The gene calls are TRBV7-3 and TRBJ2-1; D remains unclear. V was cut by 2 bases and J by 5 bases, with 7 bases left in between. The CDR3 covers 13 residues. Looked up from germline, CDR1 is SGHTA and CDR2 is FQGTGA. The CDR3 reads CASSLSADNEQFF. CDR3 DNA sequence: TGTGCCAGCAGCTTATCAGCTGACAATGAGCAGTTCTTC.

The rearrangement uses TRBV11-3 and TRBJ2-1; a weak D match, TRBD2 (6 bases). This CDR3 has 15 residues. Looked up from germline, CDR1 is SGHNT and CDR2 is YENEEA. The ends were cut back, 4 bases at V and 4 bases at J, with 14 bases in the middle. The CDR3 here is CASSSSRGLYNEQFF. The CDR3 DNA reads as TGTGCCAGCAGCTCGAGTCGGGGGTTATACAATGAGCAGTTCTTC.

The chain recombines TRBV19 with TRBJ1-5, with TRBD1 matching over 9 bases. From germline, CDR1 is LNHDA and CDR2 SQIVND (reference sequence). The J segment lost 4 bases and the V segment lost 3 bases, leaving 4 bases of the junction unmatched. There are 15 residues in the CDR3. Here the CDR3 reads CASSMGTGLNQPQHF. CDR3 nucleotides: TGTGCCAGTAGTATGGGGACAGGGTTGAATCAGCCCCAGCATTTT. The whole variable domain, filled in from reference TRBV19 and TRBJ1-5, reads DGGITQSPKYLFRKEGQNVTLSCEQNLNHDAMYWYRQDPGQGLRLIYYSQIVNDFQKGDIAEGYSVSREKKESFPLTVTSAQKNPTAFYLCASSMGTGLNQPQHFGDGTRLSIL.

The chain joins TRBV30 to TRBJ2-7, with a tentative D call TRBD1 (5 bases). Between the trimmed V and J ends, which lost 2 bases and 1 base, there was a span of 9 bases. The CDR3 contains 13 residues. CDR1 and CDR2 from the germline V gene are GTSNPN and SVGIG (reference sequence). CDR3 amino acids: CAWSQDSSYEQYF. The CDR3 DNA sequence: TGTGCCTGGAGTCAAGACAGTTCCTACGAGCAGTACTTC. Full variable domain (rest looked up from reference TRBV30 and TRBJ2-7): SQTIHQWPATLVQPVGSPLSLECTVEGTSNPNLYWYRQAAGRGLQLLFYSVGIGQISSEVPQNLSASRPQDRQFILSSKKLLLSDSGFYLCAWSQDSSYEQYFGPGTRLTVT.

A note on this clone: A read error may produce the germline difference seen at one junction end. The genes are TRBV7-7 and TRBJ1-6; D is uncertain. Germline CDR1 reads SSHAT; CDR2 reads FNYEAQ (reference sequence). The CDR3 length is 17 residues. The CDR3 nucleotides are TGTGCTAGCAGTCCCGCCTGGGAGGGAAAGGGAGATTCACCCCTCCACTTT. Translated, it gives CASSPAWEGKGDSPLHF.

In DNA, the CDR3 is TGTGCCAGCAGCGAGAACACCGGGGAGCTGTTTTTT. As protein: CASSENTGELFF. This rearrangement joins TRBV9 to TRBJ2-2; D gene ambiguous. The V and J ends lost 3 bases and 1 base respectively, with 1 base between them. In germline, CDR1 is SGDLS, CDR2 YYNGEE. This CDR3 has 12 amino acids.

The rearrangement joins TRBV5-6 to TRBJ2-5; 13 bases match TRBD2. Germline CDR1 and CDR2: SGHDT and YYEEEE. This CDR3 region has 16 residues. J gave up 5 bases and V 4 bases, and 8 bases lay outside the gene matches. The CDR3 region has the DNA TGTGCCAGCAGCCAAAAGACTAGCGGGGGGCCGGAGACCCAGTACTTC. This sequence encodes CASSQKTSGGPETQYF.

The chain is built from TRBV18 and TRBJ2-3; D unclear. The CDR3 spans 16 residues. Germline CDR1 reads KGHSH; CDR2 reads LQKENI. Trimming removed 3 bases from V and 2 bases from J, with 15 bases in between. CDR3: CASSPSATSATDTQYF. The CDR3 DNA follows: TGTGCCAGCTCACCGTCAGCTACCTCTGCCACAGATACGCAGTATTTT.

With respect to this clone: This sample also contains other DNA sequences that code for the same CDR3. V usage is TRBV6-5 and J usage is TRBJ2-3; D is possibly TRBD2 (6 bases). Looked up from germline, CDR1 is MNHEY and CDR2 is SVGAGI. The CDR3 sequence is 14 residues long. V was shortened by 0 bases and J by 4 bases, with 8 bases between the two germline ends. This chain's CDR3 is CASSYSGEADTQYF. CDR3 nucleotide sequence: TGTGCCAGCAGTTACTCGGGGGAGGCAGATACGCAGTATTTT.

The DNA of the CDR3 is TGTGCCAGCAGAAAGGGGATACACTATGGCTACACCTTC. This encodes CASRKGIHYGYTF. This chain joins TRBV27 and TRBJ1-2; perhaps TRBD1 as D (5 bases). The germline V gene encodes CDR1 MNHEY and CDR2 SMNVEV (reference sequence). This CDR3 has 13 residues. Trimming took off 6 bases at V and 3 bases at J, with 11 bases between the two ends.

This chain links TRBV18 with TRBJ1-3; weak D call: TRBD1 (6 bases). This CDR3 spans 17 amino acids. The V end lost 5 bases, the J end lost 0 bases, and 17 bases lay between the germline ends. The V gene's germline CDR1 is KGHSH and CDR2 LQKENI. DNA for the CDR3: TGTGCCAGCTCATCACAGGGACAATCGAGCTCTGGAAACACCATATATTTT. This codes for CASSSQGQSSSGNTIYF.

This clone was detected only a few times. CDR3 nucleotides: TGTGCCAGCAGTGACCAAGCGGGGGGGCCAGATACGCAGTATTTT. This encodes CASSDQAGGPDTQYF. The chain recombines TRBV6-4 with TRBJ2-3; 10 nucleotides agree with TRBD2. V dropped 2 bases and J dropped 4; count of bases not matched to a gene: 3. The CDR3 runs to 15 residues. The germline V gene encodes CDR1 MRHNA and CDR2 SNTAGT.

This clone was observed a few times. V usage is TRBV5-6 and J usage is TRBJ1-1; D ambiguous. Germline values: CDR1 SGHDT, CDR2 YYEEEE. The V end was cut by 0 bases, the J end by 1 base, with 7 bases between. The CDR3 consists of 14 residues. The CDR3 sequence: CASSLGRSNTEAFF. The CDR3 DNA reads TGTGCCAGCAGCTTGGGACGGTCGAACACTGAAGCTTTCTTT.

The chain combines TRBV5-6 with TRBJ2-1; D uncertain. Germline assignment: CDR1 SGHDT and CDR2 YYEEEE. V was pared by 4 bases and J by 5 bases, with 7 bases between. The length of the CDR3 is 12 residues. CDR3 residues: CASSLSDNEQFF. CDR3 DNA: TGTGCCAGCAGCCTGAGCGACAATGAGCAGTTCTTC.

The rearrangement links TRBV29-1 to TRBJ2-3; 15 bases are a match to TRBD2. The CDR3 has 16 residues. With 1 base clipped from V and 3 bases from J, the junction kept 2 bases outside the gene matches. Per the germline V gene, CDR1 is SQVTM and CDR2 is ANQGSEA. As DNA, the CDR3 is TGCAGCGTTGAAGGGACTAGCGGGGGGGAAACAGATACGCAGTATTTT. Residues: CSVEGTSGGETDTQYF.

On this clone itself: Germline is not matched at one junction end, which may reflect a read error. The chain joins TRBV29-1 to TRBJ1-2; D unclear. The CDR3 totals 12 residues. The germline gives CDR1 SQVTM, CDR2 ANQGSEA. CDR3 in DNA: TGCAGCGTCGAAGACATAAACTATGGCTACACCTTC. It codes for CSVEDINYGYTF. Looking up the rest from reference TRBV29-1 and TRBJ1-2 gives the full variable domain: SAVISQKPSRDICQRGTSLTIQCQVDSQVTMMFWYRQQPGQSLTLIATANQGSEATYESGFVIDKFPISRPNLTFSTLTVSNMSPEDSSIYLCSVEDINYGYTFGSGTRLTVV.

The chain is built from TRBV2 and TRBJ2-2; 9 bases match TRBD1. V lost 5 bases, J lost 1 base, and 8 bases stayed unmatched. This CDR3 region has 17 residues. In germline, CDR1 is SNHLY, CDR2 FYNNEI. CDR3 amino acids: CASSPDYRGLNTGELFF. The CDR3 coding sequence is TGTGCCAGCAGTCCGGACTACAGGGGGCTGAACACCGGGGAGCTGTTTTTT. Full variable domain (missing parts from reference TRBV2 and TRBJ2-2): EPEVTQTPSHQVTQMGQEVILRCVPISNHLYFYWYRQILGQKVEFLVSFYNNEISEKSEIFDDQFSVERPDGSNFTLKIRSTKLEDSAMYFCASSPDYRGLNTGELFFGEGSRLTVL.

The V gene is TRBV19, the J gene TRBJ1-5; 10 bases map to TRBD1. J lost 7 bases, V lost 8 bases, and 5 bases had no gene match. The CDR3 length is 13 residues. Germline lookup yields CDR1 LNHDA and CDR2 SQIVND (reference sequence). CDR3 residues: CASAGTGVQPQHF. CDR3 bases: TGTGCCAGTGCCGGGACAGGGGTCCAGCCCCAGCATTTT. Supplemented by reference TRBV19 and TRBJ1-5, the full variable domain reads DGGITQSPKYLFRKEGQNVTLSCEQNLNHDAMYWYRQDPGQGLRLIYYSQIVNDFQKGDIAEGYSVSREKKESFPLTVTSAQKNPTAFYLCASAGTGVQPQHFGDGTRLSIL.

This clone showed up many times. The CDR3 loop reads CASSPGAPISYEQYF. CDR3 nucleotides: TGCGCCAGCTCCCCAGGGGCTCCCATATCCTACGAGCAGTACTTC. The rearrangement links TRBV5-1 to TRBJ2-7; D is possibly TRBD1 (6 bases). This CDR3 spans 15 amino acids. Looked up from germline, CDR1 is SGHRS and CDR2 is YFSETQ. V shed 7 bases and J shed 1 base, with 18 bases lying between them. Based on the CDR3 plus reference TRBV5-1 and TRBJ2-7, the full variable domain is KAGVTQTPRYLIKTRGQQVTLSCSPISGHRSVSWYQQTPGQGLQFLFEYFSETQRNKGNFPGRFSGRQFSNSRSEMNVSTLELGDSALYLCASSPGAPISYEQYFGPGTRLTVT.

The rearrangement links TRBV5-6 to TRBJ2-7; D not resolved. Germline V gene sequence: CDR1 SGHDT, CDR2 YYEEEE. The CDR3 sequence is 11 residues long. Trimming shortened V by 6 bases and J by 3 bases, and 7 bases separated the two germline ends. In DNA, the CDR3 is TGTGCCAGCACAAACGGCTACGAGCAGTACTTC. This translates into CASTNGYEQYF.

The chain combines TRBV15 with TRBJ2-7, with D possibly TRBD1 on 5 matching bases. The V and J ends lost 3 bases and 1 base respectively, with 7 bases between them. CDR3 length equals 13 residues. The germline CDR1 and CDR2 sequences are LNHNV and YYDKDF (reference sequence). This CDR3 reads CATSSGHSYEQYF. DNA for the CDR3: TGTGCCACCAGCAGTGGACATTCCTACGAGCAGTACTTC.

V is TRBV27 and J is TRBJ2-7; a weak D match, TRBD1 (6 bases). This CDR3 is built from 15 residues. Looked up from germline, CDR1 is MNHEY and CDR2 is SMNVEV (reference sequence). Trimming left V 4 bases short and J 5 bases short, with 18 bases between. The CDR3 here is CASSSGVPPMHEQYF. Written as DNA, the CDR3 is TGTGCCAGCAGTTCAGGGGTTCCCCCAATGCACGAGCAGTACTTC.